Only a few counts were recorded for the clone carrying this T cell receptor (beta chain). Its antigen is unidentified. The donors, aged roughly 6 to 95, were healthy Caucasians from Russia. Every donor contributed roughly 10 milliliters of peripheral blood by blood draw. A second PCR of 7 to 11 cycles used a sample-barcoded 5' primer and a J-beta primer mix. MiXCR, applied by TCRdb to the 5' RACE reads, yields one record per CDR3 protein. The sample lists fewer than 800,000 distinct CDR3 sequences; under 25% were seen once. This record belongs to a study of blood T cells in healthy people across ages. V lost 7 bases to trimming and J lost 10 bases; unmatched junction nucleotides: 6. There are 12 residues in the CDR3. Germline CDR1 is MDHEN and CDR2 is SYDVKM. Study results and caveats: Strong correlation linked observed beta diversity and percent naive T cells.

The receptor was derived from a man in his 70s in good health. This rearrangement joins TRBV28 to TRBJ2-4; 8 bases fit TRBD1. Sequenced: blood. CDR3 sequence: CASTPGGPIQYF. In DNA, the CDR3 is TGTGCCAGCACCCCAGGGGGCCCAATTCAGTACTTC.